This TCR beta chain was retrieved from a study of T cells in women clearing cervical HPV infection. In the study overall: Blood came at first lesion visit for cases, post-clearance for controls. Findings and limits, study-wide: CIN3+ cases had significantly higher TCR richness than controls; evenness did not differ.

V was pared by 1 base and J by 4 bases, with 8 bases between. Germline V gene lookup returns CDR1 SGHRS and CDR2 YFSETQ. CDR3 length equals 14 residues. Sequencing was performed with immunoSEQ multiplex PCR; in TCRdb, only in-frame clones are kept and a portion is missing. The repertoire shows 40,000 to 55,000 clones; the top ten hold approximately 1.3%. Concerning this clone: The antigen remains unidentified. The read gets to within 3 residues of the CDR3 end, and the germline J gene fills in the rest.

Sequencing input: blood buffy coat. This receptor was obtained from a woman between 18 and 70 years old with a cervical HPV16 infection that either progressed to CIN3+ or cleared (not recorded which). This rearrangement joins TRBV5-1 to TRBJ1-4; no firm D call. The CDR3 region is CASSLWQDNEKLFF. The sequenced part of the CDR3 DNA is TGCGCCAGCAGCTTGTGGCAGGATAATGAAAAA. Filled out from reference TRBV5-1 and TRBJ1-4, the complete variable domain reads KAGVTQTPRYLIKTRGQQVTLSCSPISGHRSVSWYQQTPGQGLQFLFEYFSETQRNKGNFPGRFSGRQFSNSRSEMNVSTLELGDSALYLCASSLWQDNEKLFFGSGTQLSVL.